Sequencing of this T cell receptor (beta chain) was carried out in a study of blood T cells in healthy people across ages. A second PCR of 7 to 11 cycles used a sample-barcoded 5' primer and a J-beta primer mix. TCRdb re-called the 5' RACE reads with MiXCR, one entry per CDR3 protein. The sample lists about 1.1 million distinct CDR3 sequences, more than 30% seen once, with less than 15% in the top ten. This clonotype turned up a few times. CDR1 and CDR2 (germline): MNHEY, SVGAGI. The ends lost 2 bases at V and 7 bases at J; junction bases unmatched: 5. The CDR3 contains 14 residues. The specimen was blood. This rearrangement joins TRBV6-5 to TRBJ1-2; TRBD1 matches 9 bases. This receptor was identified in a man aged 18-30 years in good health. CDR3 residues: CASSYRDRVVGYTF. CDR3 sequence (DNA): TGTGCCAGCAGTTACCGGGACAGGGTCGTTGGCTACACCTTC.